One sample yielded the 10 T cell receptor beta chains listed below, sequenced in a study of Ad26.COV2.S vaccination and SARS-CoV-2 variants. Profiled with immunoSEQ multiplex PCR; TCRdb holds only in-frame clones, not every one. The sample holds fewer than 100,000 clones, around 82% seen once. The material sequenced was peripheral blood, taken after recovery from COVID-19. These receptors all stem from a human donor who had recovered from COVID-19.

The chain recombines TRBV4-2 with TRBJ2-1; 10 bases are shared with TRBD2. Germline CDR1 and CDR2: LGHNA and YNFKEQ. V was pared by 3 bases and J by 2 bases, with 4 bases of the junction left unmatched. This CDR3 is 16 amino acids long. Written as DNA, the CDR3 is TGTGCCAGCAGCCACACCGGGACTAGCGCCTACAATGAGCAGTTCTTC. This sequence encodes CASSHTGTSAYNEQFF.

The rearrangement uses TRBV5-1 and TRBJ2-5; D uncertain. The V gene lost 3 bases and the J gene lost 5 bases, with 17 bases spanning the gap. The germline V gene has CDR1 SGHRS and CDR2 YFSETQ. The CDR3 totals 15 residues. This chain's CDR3 is CASSYNPPMGETQYF. The CDR3 nucleotides read TGCGCCAGCAGCTATAATCCTCCGATGGGGGAGACCCAGTACTTC. Filled out from reference TRBV5-1 and TRBJ2-5, the complete variable domain reads KAGVTQTPRYLIKTRGQQVTLSCSPISGHRSVSWYQQTPGQGLQFLFEYFSETQRNKGNFPGRFSGRQFSNSRSEMNVSTLELGDSALYLCASSYNPPMGETQYFGPGTRLLVL.

The chain employs TRBV5-6 and TRBJ1-5, with D maybe TRBD1 (6 bases). V was pared by 4 bases and J by 7 bases, with 12 bases between. Germline loops: CDR1 SGHDT, CDR2 YYEEEE. This CDR3 region has 13 residues. The CDR3 here is CASSQGWGQPQHF. DNA for the CDR3: TGTGCCAGCAGCCAGGGGTGGGGGCAGCCCCAGCATTTT.

The chain recombines TRBV29-1 with TRBJ2-5; D is tentatively TRBD1 or TRBD2 (6 bases each). The germline V gene has CDR1 SQVTM and CDR2 ANQGSEA. V was clipped by 3 bases and J by 5 bases, with 13 bases between them. The CDR3 covers 13 residues. The DNA for the CDR3 is TGCAGCGTTGAGAAGGGGGGTTCGGAGACCCAGTACTTC. This gives the protein CSVEKGGSETQYF.

There are a few counts of this clone. The chain carries TRBV9 and TRBJ1-1, with 10 nucleotides matching TRBD1. The V and J ends lost 2 bases and 1 base, in that order; junction bases with no gene match: 5. Germline-derived CDR1 and CDR2 are SGDLS and YYNGEE. The CDR3 is 16 residues long. CDR3 nucleotide sequence: TGTGCCAGCAGCGTCGACAGGGGGCGGGGGAACACTGAAGCTTTCTTT. Translation gives CASSVDRGRGNTEAFF.

This rearrangement joins TRBV6-2 or TRBV6-3 to TRBJ2-3; D is unresolved. CDR3 length: 12 residues. Germline CDR1 reads MNHEY; CDR2 reads SVGEGT. Trimming took off 1 base at V and 4 bases at J, with 3 bases between the two ends. The CDR3 sequence: CASSYYSDTQYF. CDR3 nucleotide sequence: TGTGCCAGCAGTTACTACTCAGATACGCAGTATTTT.

This clone was seen only a few times. This chain uses TRBV18 with TRBJ2-2, with a possible D match to TRBD1 (7 bases). The V gene lost 3 bases and the J gene lost 2 bases, with 13 bases spanning the gap. This CDR3 is 16 amino acids long. Germline V lookup: CDR1 KGHSH, CDR2 LQKENI. This chain's CDR3 is CASSPRQGGNTGELFF. DNA for the CDR3: TGTGCCAGCTCACCTCGACAGGGAGGTAACACCGGGGAGCTGTTTTTT.

This rearrangement joins TRBV18 to TRBJ2-7; TRBD2 is a possible D gene (5 bases). Germline V lookup: CDR1 KGHSH, CDR2 LQKENI. This CDR3 has 12 residues. V gave up 3 bases and J gave up 6 bases, with 9 bases separating them. The CDR3 bases are TGTGCCAGCTCACCGGACTTGGGCGAGCAGTACTTC. Encoded protein: CASSPDLGEQYF.

The chain recombines TRBV12-3 or TRBV12-4 with TRBJ2-5; TRBD1 matches 7 bases. The junction had 4 bases not matched to a gene; V was cut back by 5 bases and J by 4 bases. This CDR3 has 13 amino acids. CDR3 in amino acids: CASSLRDRETQYF. CDR3 nucleotides: TGTGCCAGCAGTCTCCGGGACAGAGAGACCCAGTACTTC.

The V call is TRBV6-6, the J call TRBJ1-5; 12 positions agree with TRBD1. Trimming cost V 5 bases and J 5 bases; bases outside gene matches: 16. This CDR3 has 19 amino acids. The germline CDR1 and CDR2 sequences are MNHNY and SVGAGI (reference sequence). CDR3 sequence: CASSPLTGQGALGDQPQHF. The CDR3 DNA reads TGTGCCAGCAGTCCCCTCACGGGACAGGGGGCTTTGGGGGATCAGCCCCAGCATTTT.